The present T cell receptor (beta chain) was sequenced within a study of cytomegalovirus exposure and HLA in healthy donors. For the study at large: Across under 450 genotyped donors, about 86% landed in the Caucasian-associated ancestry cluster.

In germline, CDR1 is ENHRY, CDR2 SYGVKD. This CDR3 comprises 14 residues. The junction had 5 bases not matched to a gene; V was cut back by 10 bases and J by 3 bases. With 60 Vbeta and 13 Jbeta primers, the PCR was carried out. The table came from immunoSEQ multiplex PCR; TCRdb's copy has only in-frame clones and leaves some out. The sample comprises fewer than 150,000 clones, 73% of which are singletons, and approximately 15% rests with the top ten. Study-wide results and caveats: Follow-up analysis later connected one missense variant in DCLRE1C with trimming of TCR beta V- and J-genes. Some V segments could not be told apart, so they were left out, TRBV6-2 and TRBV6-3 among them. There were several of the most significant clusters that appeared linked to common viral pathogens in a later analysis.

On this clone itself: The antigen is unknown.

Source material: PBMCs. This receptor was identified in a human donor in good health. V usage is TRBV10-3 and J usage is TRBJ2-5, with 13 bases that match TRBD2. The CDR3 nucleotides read TGTGCCACAGCCGGGACTAGCGGGAAAGAGACCCAGTACTTC. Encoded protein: CATAGTSGKETQYF.